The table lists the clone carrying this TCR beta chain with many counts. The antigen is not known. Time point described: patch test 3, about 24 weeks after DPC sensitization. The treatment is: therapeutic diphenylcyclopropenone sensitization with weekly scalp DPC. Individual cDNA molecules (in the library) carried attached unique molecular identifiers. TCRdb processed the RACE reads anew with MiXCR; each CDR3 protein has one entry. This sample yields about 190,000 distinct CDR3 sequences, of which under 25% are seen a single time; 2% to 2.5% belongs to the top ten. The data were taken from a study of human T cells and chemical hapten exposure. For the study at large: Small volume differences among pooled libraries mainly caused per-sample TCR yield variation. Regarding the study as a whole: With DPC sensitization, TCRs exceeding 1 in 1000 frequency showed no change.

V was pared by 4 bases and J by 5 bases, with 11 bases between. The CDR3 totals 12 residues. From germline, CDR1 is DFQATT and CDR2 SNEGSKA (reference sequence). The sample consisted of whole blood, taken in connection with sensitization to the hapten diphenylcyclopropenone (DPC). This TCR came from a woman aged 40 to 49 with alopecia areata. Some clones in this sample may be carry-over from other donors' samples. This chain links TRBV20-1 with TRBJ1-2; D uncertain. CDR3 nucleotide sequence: TGCAGTGCTACTTCCTTACAATATGGCTACACCTTC. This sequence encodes CSATSLQYGYTF.